Following are 4 T cell receptor beta chains from one sample sequenced in a study of blood T cell repertoires in COVID-19. TCRdb's table, derived via immunoSEQ multiplex PCR, lists solely in-frame clones and lacks some. The data contain around 100,000 clones, roughly 92% of them singletons. The sequencing sample was made of peripheral blood. All receptors derive from a man aged 50-60 years with active COVID-19.

This clone was seen once. The V gene is TRBV3-1 (or the pseudogene TRBV3-2), the J gene TRBJ2-5; no clear D. The CDR3 has 15 residues. CDR1 is LGHDT, CDR2 YNNKEL, per germline (reference sequence). V was pared by 2 bases and J by 4 bases, with 14 bases between. The CDR3 DNA is TGTGCCAGCAGCCAATTGACTTGGTCCGGAGAGACCCAGTACTTC. It is translated as CASSQLTWSGETQYF.

The CDR3 spells CASSRQTYSGNTIYF. The CDR3 nucleotides read TGTGCCAGTAGTCGACAGACGTACTCTGGAAACACCATATATTTT. This chain connects TRBV19 to TRBJ1-3; D is perhaps TRBD1 (5 bases). The V end lost 5 bases, the J end lost 0 bases, and 11 bases lay between the germline ends. The CDR3 extends over 15 amino acids. The germline V gene encodes CDR1 LNHDA and CDR2 SQIVND (reference sequence).

This sequence joins TRBV18 and TRBJ2-1, with 10 positions matching TRBD2. The CDR3 has 16 amino acids. Germline-derived CDR1 and CDR2 are KGHSH and LQKENI. J was trimmed by 7 bases and V by 4 bases; bases with no gene match: 10. The CDR3 region has the DNA TGTGCCAGCTCACAGTCGGGGCTAGCGGGAGCGAATGAGCAGTTCTTC. It yields the protein CASSQSGLAGANEQFF.

V usage is TRBV3-1 (or the pseudogene TRBV3-2) and J usage is TRBJ2-5; a weak D match, TRBD2 (6 bases). V gave up 9 bases and J gave up 7 bases, with 18 bases separating them. The CDR3 runs 13 residues. Germline CDR1 and CDR2: LGHDT and YNNKEL (reference sequence). CDR3 residues: CASGRERLGTQYF. The CDR3 DNA is TGTGCCAGTGGGCGTGAGAGACTAGGGACCCAGTACTTC.